This paragraph covers one TCR beta chain sequence. These data originate in a study of T cells after somatic rescue of genetic block. V shed 5 bases and J 5 bases; nucleotides not matched to a gene: 10. This CDR3 contains 16 residues. The germline CDR1 and CDR2 sequences are MDHEN and SYDVKM. Assay: immunoSEQ multiplex PCR; the TCRdb copy retains only in-frame clones and omits some. The table records just over 14,000 clones, around 68% of them present only once. Specimen: peripheral blood mononuclear cells (PBMCs). This chain joins TRBV28 and TRBJ2-3; 10 nucleotides agree with TRBD1. This clonotype was obtained from a man in his late teens or twenties. The CDR3 nucleotides are TGTGCCAGCAGTCAACAGGACAGGGGGACGGGAGATACGCAGTATTTT. Translation gives CASSQQDRGTGDTQYF. The entire variable domain, with the rest obtained from reference TRBV28 and TRBJ2-3, is as follows: DVKVTQSSRYLVKRTGEKVFLECVQDMDHENMFWYRQDPGLGLRLIYFSYDVKMKEKGDIPEGYSVSREKKERFSLILESASTNQTSMYLCASSQQDRGTGDTQYFGPGTRLTVL.